Presented here are 25 T cell receptor beta chains from one specimen sequenced in a study of blood T cell repertoires in COVID-19. Measured with immunoSEQ multiplex PCR; TCRdb has only the in-frame clones, and not every one. The sample has some 72,000 clones; about 89% are singletons. The sequencing input was peripheral blood. Source of these receptors: a man in his sixties with acute or convalescent COVID-19.

The genes are TRBV27 and TRBJ1-1; D is possibly TRBD1 (6 bases). CDR1 is MNHEY and CDR2 is SMNVEV in the germline V gene (reference sequence). V gave up 1 base and J gave up 1 base, with 10 bases separating them. The CDR3 extends over 15 amino acids. The CDR3 spells CASSLFGGSNTEAFF. The CDR3 DNA sequence: TGTGCCAGCAGTTTATTTGGGGGCTCGAACACTGAAGCTTTCTTT.

The CDR3 region has the DNA TGTGCCAGCAGCCTCGATCATGGAGCGGGAAACTATGGCTACACCTTC. Its protein is CASSLDHGAGNYGYTF. This chain uses TRBV7-3 with TRBJ1-2, with D hard to call. V was trimmed by 5 bases and J by 2 bases, leaving 18 bases between them. The CDR3 covers 16 residues. Per the germline V gene, CDR1 is SGHTA and CDR2 is FQGTGA.

The rearrangement uses TRBV7-9 and TRBJ1-1, with 11 bases that match TRBD1. V shed 5 bases and J 4 bases; nucleotides not matched to a gene: 9. The CDR3 has 16 residues. Germline CDR1 reads SEHNR; CDR2 reads FQNEAQ (reference sequence). The CDR3: CASSHRDRGSGTEAFF. The CDR3 DNA follows: TGTGCCAGCAGCCACCGGGACAGGGGGTCAGGCACTGAAGCTTTCTTT.

This clone came up a few times. The chain has TRBV5-1 and TRBJ2-7; 11 nucleotides agree with TRBD1. The J segment lost 6 bases and the V segment lost 0 bases, leaving 5 bases of the junction unmatched. Germline CDR1 reads SGHRS; CDR2 reads YFSETQ. The CDR3 length is 15 residues. CDR3 in amino acids: CASSLAGTGGSEQYF. The CDR3 DNA follows: TGCGCCAGCAGCTTGGCCGGGACAGGGGGGTCCGAGCAGTACTTC.

J is TRBJ2-1 and V is TRBV20-1, with TRBD1 identical over 7 bases. The CDR3 totals 14 residues. Germline CDR1 DFQATT, CDR2 SNEGSKA (reference sequence). The V gene end was trimmed by 3 bases and the J gene end by 4 bases; junction bases not matched to a gene: 6. The CDR3 here is CSASKGAGYNEQFF. In DNA, the CDR3 is TGCAGTGCTAGTAAGGGGGCAGGATACAATGAGCAGTTCTTC.

V is TRBV27 and J is TRBJ1-2; 9 nucleotides match TRBD1. The CDR3 consists of 13 residues. V was clipped by 7 bases and J by 8 bases; unmatched bases: 8. CDR1 is MNHEY, CDR2 SMNVEV, per germline (reference sequence). For the CDR3, the DNA is TGTGCCAGCAAAGCGGGACAGGGAGGCGGCTACACCTTC. Translating it yields CASKAGQGGGYTF.

The chain joins TRBV6-5 to TRBJ2-7; 7 bases agree with TRBD2. Germline V gene sequence: CDR1 MNHEY, CDR2 SVGAGI. Trimming took 7 bases from V and 3 from J; bases not matched to a gene: 9. The CDR3 is 14 amino acids. The CDR3 coding sequence is TGTGCCAGCATATCGTGGGAGGGCCTCTACGAGCAGTACTTC. This sequence encodes CASISWEGLYEQYF.

A few counts support this clone. The chain uses TRBV9 and TRBJ2-1; D remains ambiguous. Trimming stripped 0 bases from V and 9 bases from J, with 4 bases between. CDR3 size: 11 residues. Germline V gives CDR1 SGDLS, CDR2 YYNGEE. This CDR3 is CASSVAGEQFF. The CDR3 DNA sequence: TGTGCCAGCAGCGTAGCCGGTGAGCAGTTCTTC.

The chain joins TRBV2 to TRBJ2-7, with D tentatively TRBD2 (5 bases). The germline gives CDR1 SNHLY, CDR2 FYNNEI. The CDR3 contains 14 residues. Trimming removed 5 bases from V and 2 bases from J, with 13 bases in between. The CDR3 DNA sequence: TGTGCCAGCAGTTCCCCCGGGATCCCCTACGAGCAGTACTTC. Amino acid sequence: CASSSPGIPYEQYF.

The chain combines TRBV11-2 with TRBJ2-7; no firm D call. The germline V gene has CDR1 SGHAT and CDR2 FQNNGV. The length of the CDR3 is 16 residues. Trimming cost V 1 base and J 0 bases, with 13 bases left between them. The CDR3 spells CASSLVPYRSSYEQYF. DNA for the CDR3: TGTGCCAGCAGCTTAGTTCCCTACCGAAGCTCCTACGAGCAGTACTTC.

This clone was observed a few times. The chain links TRBV3-1 (or the pseudogene TRBV3-2) to TRBJ2-7; TRBD2 aligns across 7 bases. CDR3 length equals 15 residues. The V segment lost 2 bases and the J segment 3 bases; nucleotides outside the gene matches: 7. Germline values: CDR1 LGHDT, CDR2 YNNKEL (reference sequence). CDR3 coding DNA: TGTGCCAGCAGCCAACGCGGGGACTACCGCTACGAGCAGTACTTC. Translating it yields CASSQRGDYRYEQYF.

The chain is built from TRBV25-1 and TRBJ2-7, with D possibly matching TRBD1 (6 bases). The germline V gene encodes CDR1 MGHDK and CDR2 SYGVNS. The V end lost 6 bases, the J end lost 4 bases, and 10 bases lay between the germline ends. The CDR3 spans 12 residues. For the CDR3, the DNA is TGTGCCAGCAGAGGACAGCATTACGAGCAGTACTTC. Amino acids: CASRGQHYEQYF.

The chain couples TRBV5-1 to TRBJ2-2; 9 nucleotides match TRBD2. In germline, CDR1 is SGHRS, CDR2 YFSETQ. CDR3 length: 20 residues. Trimming cost V 1 base and J 1 base; bases outside gene matches: 14. The CDR3 region has the DNA TGCGCCAGCAGCTTGCGCGGGGGGGGCCCCGGGACTCTGAACACCGGGGAGCTGTTTTTT. Its translation is CASSLRGGGPGTLNTGELFF.

V and J are TRBV18 and TRBJ2-1, with 7 bases aligning to TRBD1. V shed 6 bases, J shed 3 bases, and the junction held 8 bases outside the gene matches. The CDR3 is 15 amino acids. Germline CDR1 KGHSH, CDR2 LQKENI. The CDR3 sequence is CASSIDRESYNEQFF. CDR3 DNA: TGTGCCAGCTCTATCGACAGGGAAAGCTACAATGAGCAGTTCTTC.

The chain recombines TRBV11-1 with TRBJ2-5, with D tentatively TRBD1 (6 bases). V lost 5 bases and J lost 5, with 15 bases in between. Germline-derived CDR1 and CDR2 are SGHAT and FQDESV (reference sequence). The CDR3 sequence is 14 residues long. The CDR3 loop reads CASSVYRERETQYF. The CDR3 DNA is TGTGCCAGCAGCGTCTACAGGGAACGGGAGACCCAGTACTTC.

This clone was observed a single time. The gene calls are TRBV5-6 and TRBJ2-7; tentatively, D is TRBD2 (5 bases). Germline V gives CDR1 SGHDT, CDR2 YYEEEE. Trimming left V 6 bases short and J 3 bases short, with 16 bases between. This CDR3 has 14 residues. The CDR3 sequence: CASTTLLENYEQYF. The CDR3, as DNA: TGTGCCAGCACCACTCTACTAGAAAACTACGAGCAGTACTTC. Looking up the rest from reference TRBV5-6 and TRBJ2-7 gives the full variable domain: DAGVTQSPTHLIKTRGQQVTLRCSPKSGHDTVSWYQQALGQGPQFIFQYYEEEERQRGNFPDRFSGHQFPNYSSELNVNALLLGDSALYLCASTTLLENYEQYFGPGTRLTVT.

V gene TRBV9 combines with J gene TRBJ1-1; 9 nucleotides agree with TRBD1. The CDR3 runs to 14 residues. J lost 3 bases, V lost 4 bases, and 4 bases had no gene match. In germline, CDR1 is SGDLS, CDR2 YYNGEE. Here the CDR3 reads CASSNRGLDTEAFF. As DNA, the CDR3 is TGTGCCAGCAGCAACAGGGGGCTGGACACTGAAGCTTTCTTT.

This chain links TRBV15 with TRBJ2-7; D may be TRBD1 (6 bases). The germline CDR1 and CDR2 sequences are LNHNV and YYDKDF (reference sequence). The ends were cut back, 1 base at V and 5 bases at J, with 12 bases in the middle. This CDR3 region has 14 residues. The CDR3 protein is CATSRGGLKDEQYF. The CDR3 DNA sequence: TGTGCCACCAGCAGAGGGGGGCTCAAGGACGAGCAGTACTTC.

This chain uses TRBV19 with TRBJ2-5; 16 bases map to TRBD2. V shed 7 bases and J 5 bases; nucleotides not matched to a gene: 7. In germline, CDR1 is LNHDA, CDR2 SQIVND (reference sequence). The CDR3 contains 16 residues. DNA of the CDR3: TGTGCCAGTAAGGGACTAGCGGGAGGGCCTGGTGAGACCCAGTACTTC. The encoded protein is CASKGLAGGPGETQYF.

The chain has TRBV6-5 and TRBJ2-1; weak D call: TRBD2 (6 bases). Trimming pared 6 bases from V and 10 bases from J, leaving 16 bases between. CDR3 length: 13 amino acids. Per the germline V gene, CDR1 is MNHEY and CDR2 is SVGAGI. The CDR3 is CASSPTRTGEQFF. As DNA, the CDR3 is TGTGCCAGCAGCCCGACTAGGACGGGCGAGCAGTTCTTC.

V usage is TRBV5-1 and J usage is TRBJ2-3, with 11 bases fitting TRBD2. The length of the CDR3 is 15 residues. The ends lost 4 bases at V and 3 bases at J; junction bases unmatched: 4. Germline V gene lookup returns CDR1 SGHRS and CDR2 YFSETQ. The CDR3 bases are TGCGCCAGCAGCCCGGGACTAGCGGCTACAGATACGCAGTATTTT. Amino acids: CASSPGLAATDTQYF. Filled out from reference TRBV5-1 and TRBJ2-3, the complete variable domain reads KAGVTQTPRYLIKTRGQQVTLSCSPISGHRSVSWYQQTPGQGLQFLFEYFSETQRNKGNFPGRFSGRQFSNSRSEMNVSTLELGDSALYLCASSPGLAATDTQYFGPGTRLTVL.

The rearrangement joins TRBV3-1 (or the pseudogene TRBV3-2) to TRBJ2-7; 10 bases agree with TRBD2. V lost 4 bases to trimming and J lost 4 bases; unmatched junction nucleotides: 7. This CDR3 comprises 15 residues. The germline V gene has CDR1 LGHDT and CDR2 YNNKEL (reference sequence). CDR3 amino acids: CASSRERGGHYEQYF. The CDR3 region has the DNA TGTGCCAGCAGCCGAGAGCGGGGGGGACATTACGAGCAGTACTTC.

CDR3 sequence: CASREGRGTEAFF. The CDR3 nucleotides are TGTGCCAGCAGGGAGGGACGCGGCACTGAAGCTTTCTTT. This rearrangement joins TRBV6-6 to TRBJ1-1; TRBD1 is a possible D gene (5 bases). CDR3 length equals 13 residues. The ends were cut back, 6 bases at V and 4 bases at J, with 12 bases in the middle. The germline CDR1 and CDR2 sequences are MNHNY and SVGAGI (reference sequence).

The gene calls are TRBV5-1 and TRBJ1-6, with D unresolved. Per germline, CDR1 SGHRS and CDR2 YFSETQ. The CDR3 totals 16 residues. Trimming stripped 4 bases from V and 8 bases from J, with 19 bases between. The CDR3 spells CASSLPEGGKDSPLHF. Written as DNA, the CDR3 is TGCGCCAGCAGCCTACCTGAAGGAGGGAAGGATTCACCCCTCCACTTT.

V gene TRBV21-1 combines with J gene TRBJ1-5; no check of the table's D call, TRBD1, against the DNA was made. TRBV21-1 constitutes a pseudogene. The CDR3 is made up of 15 amino acids. DNA for the CDR3: TGTGCCAGCAGCAAAGGGACAGGGTGGGATCAGCCCCAGCATTTT. Encoded protein: CASSKGTGWDQPQHF.